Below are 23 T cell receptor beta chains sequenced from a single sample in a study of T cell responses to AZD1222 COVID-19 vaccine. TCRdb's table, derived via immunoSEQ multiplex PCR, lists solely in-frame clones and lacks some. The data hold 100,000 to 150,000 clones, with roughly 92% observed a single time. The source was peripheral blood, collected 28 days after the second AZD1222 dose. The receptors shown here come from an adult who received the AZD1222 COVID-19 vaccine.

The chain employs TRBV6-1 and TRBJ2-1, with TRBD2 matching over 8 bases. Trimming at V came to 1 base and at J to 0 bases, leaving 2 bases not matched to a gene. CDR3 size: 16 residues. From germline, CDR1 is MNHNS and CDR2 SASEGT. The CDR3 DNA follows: TGTGCCAGCAGTGAAGGGAGCGGGAGCTCCTACAATGAGCAGTTCTTC. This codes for CASSEGSGSSYNEQFF.

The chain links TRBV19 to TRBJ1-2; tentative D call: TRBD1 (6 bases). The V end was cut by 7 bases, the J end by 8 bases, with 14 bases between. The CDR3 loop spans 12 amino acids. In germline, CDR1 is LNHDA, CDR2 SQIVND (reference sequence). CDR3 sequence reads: CASIGTTSGYTF. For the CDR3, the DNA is TGTGCCAGTATCGGGACAACCTCGGGCTACACCTTC.

CDR3 nucleotide sequence: TGTGCCATCAGTGAGCCAGGGAAGAACACTGAAGCTTTCTTT. Translation gives CAISEPGKNTEAFF. V usage is TRBV10-3 and J usage is TRBJ1-1; D possibly corresponds to TRBD1 (5 bases). Germline V gene data show CDR1 as ENHRY and CDR2 as SYGVKD. The CDR3 totals 14 residues. Trimming shortened V by 2 bases and J by 1 base, and 8 bases separated the two germline ends.

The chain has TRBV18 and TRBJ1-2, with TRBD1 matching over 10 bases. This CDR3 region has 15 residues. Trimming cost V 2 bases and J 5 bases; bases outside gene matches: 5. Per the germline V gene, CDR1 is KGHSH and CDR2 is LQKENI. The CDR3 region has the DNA TGTGCCAGCTCACCAGCCGCGGACAGGGGGTATGGCTACACCTTC. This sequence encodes CASSPAADRGYGYTF.

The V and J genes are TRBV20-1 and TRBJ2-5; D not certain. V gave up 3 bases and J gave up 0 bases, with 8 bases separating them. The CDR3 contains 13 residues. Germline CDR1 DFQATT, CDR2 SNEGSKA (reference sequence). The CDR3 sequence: CSASFQHQETQYF. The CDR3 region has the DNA TGCAGTGCTAGTTTCCAGCACCAAGAGACCCAGTACTTC.

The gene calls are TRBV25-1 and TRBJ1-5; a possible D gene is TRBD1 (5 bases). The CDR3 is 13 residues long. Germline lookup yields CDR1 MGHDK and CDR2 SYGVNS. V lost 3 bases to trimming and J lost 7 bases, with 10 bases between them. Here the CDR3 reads CASSDGAIQPQHF. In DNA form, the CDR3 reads TGTGCCAGCAGTGATGGGGCCATCCAGCCCCAGCATTTT. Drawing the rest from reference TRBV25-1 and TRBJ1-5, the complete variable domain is EADIYQTPRYLVIGTGKKITLECSQTMGHDKMYWYQQDPGMELHLIHYSYGVNSTEKGDLSSESTVSRIRTEHFPLTLESARPSHTSQYLCASSDGAIQPQHFGDGTRLSIL.

The CDR3 sequence: CASSQRQGTGNTIYF. The CDR3, as DNA: TGTGCCAGCAGCCAAAGACAGGGTACTGGAAACACCATATATTTT. The chain links TRBV4-2 to TRBJ1-3, with 7 nucleotides matching TRBD1. The CDR3 consists of 15 residues. Germline CDR1 LGHNA, CDR2 YNFKEQ. Unmatched junction bases numbered 3, after V lost 2 bases and J lost 2 bases.

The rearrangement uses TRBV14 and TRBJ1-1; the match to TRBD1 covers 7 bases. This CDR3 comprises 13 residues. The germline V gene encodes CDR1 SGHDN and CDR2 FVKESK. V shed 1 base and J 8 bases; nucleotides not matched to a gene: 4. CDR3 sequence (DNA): TGTGCCAGCAGCCAAGTTCGACAGGGAGAAGCTTTCTTT. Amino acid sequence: CASSQVRQGEAFF.

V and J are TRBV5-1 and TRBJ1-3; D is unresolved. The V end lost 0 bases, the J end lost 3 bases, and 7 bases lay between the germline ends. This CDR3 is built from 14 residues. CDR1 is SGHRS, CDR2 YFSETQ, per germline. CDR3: CASSLDTVGNTIYF. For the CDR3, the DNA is TGCGCCAGCAGCTTGGACACGGTTGGAAACACCATATATTTT.

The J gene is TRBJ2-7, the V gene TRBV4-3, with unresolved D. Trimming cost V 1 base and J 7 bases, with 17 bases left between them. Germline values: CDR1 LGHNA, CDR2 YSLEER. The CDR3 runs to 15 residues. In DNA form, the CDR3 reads TGCGCCAGCAGCCAAGGGTGGACGAGGATTCGGGAGCAGTACTTC. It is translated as CASSQGWTRIREQYF.

CDR3 sequence reads: CATRGAGQGSSSGGYTF. The CDR3 DNA follows: TGTGCCACCCGAGGCGCCGGACAGGGGTCGTCCTCGGGTGGCTACACCTTC. The chain joins TRBV10-3 to TRBJ1-2, with 9 positions matching TRBD1. This CDR3 contains 17 residues. V lost 10 bases and J lost 7; bases outside the gene matches: 22. Germline CDR1 and CDR2: ENHRY and SYGVKD.

The CDR3 DNA reads TGCGCCAGCAGCTTGGCAGGACTCATGAGGGGAAACACCATATATTTT. Translated: CASSLAGLMRGNTIYF. The gene calls are TRBV5-1 and TRBJ1-3; D call uncertain. Trimming took off 0 bases at V and 4 bases at J, with 14 bases between the two ends. CDR1 is SGHRS, CDR2 YFSETQ, per germline. The CDR3 consists of 16 residues.

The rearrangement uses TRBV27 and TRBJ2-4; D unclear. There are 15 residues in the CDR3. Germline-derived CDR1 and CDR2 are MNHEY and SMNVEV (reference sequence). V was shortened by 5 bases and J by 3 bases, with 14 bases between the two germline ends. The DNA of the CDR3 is TGTGCCAGCAGTCCCCCAGGTACCAGCAAAAACATTCAGTACTTC. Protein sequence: CASSPPGTSKNIQYF.

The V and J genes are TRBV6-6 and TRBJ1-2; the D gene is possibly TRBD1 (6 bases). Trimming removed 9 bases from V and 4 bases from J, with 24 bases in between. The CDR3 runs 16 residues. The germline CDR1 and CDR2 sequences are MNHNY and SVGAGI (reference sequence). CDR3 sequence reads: CASSGTQGLEGYGYTF. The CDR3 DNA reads TGTGCCAGTTCCGGGACCCAGGGGCTTGAGGGCTATGGCTACACCTTC.

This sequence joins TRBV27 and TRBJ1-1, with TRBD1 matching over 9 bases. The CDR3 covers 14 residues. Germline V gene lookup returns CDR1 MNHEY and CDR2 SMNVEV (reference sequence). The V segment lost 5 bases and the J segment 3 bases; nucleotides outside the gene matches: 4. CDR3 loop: CASSTGQGYTEAFF. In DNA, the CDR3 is TGTGCCAGCAGTACCGGACAGGGGTACACTGAAGCTTTCTTT.

The DNA of the CDR3 is TGTGCCAGCAGTCCCTCCTCAGGGGGCCGGGGCTATGGCTACACCTTC. Protein sequence: CASSPSSGGRGYGYTF. The chain is built from TRBV28 and TRBJ1-2; 8 bases fit TRBD1. Germline V CDR1 and CDR2: MDHEN, SYDVKM. The CDR3 runs to 16 residues. The trim removed 5 bases at V and 4 bases at J, leaving 12 bases unmatched.

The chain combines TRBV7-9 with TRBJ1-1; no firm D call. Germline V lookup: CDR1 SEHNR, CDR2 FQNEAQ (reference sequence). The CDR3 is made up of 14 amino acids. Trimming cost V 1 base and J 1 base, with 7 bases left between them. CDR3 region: CASSLEPQNTEAFF. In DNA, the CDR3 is TGTGCCAGCAGCTTAGAACCTCAGAACACTGAAGCTTTCTTT.

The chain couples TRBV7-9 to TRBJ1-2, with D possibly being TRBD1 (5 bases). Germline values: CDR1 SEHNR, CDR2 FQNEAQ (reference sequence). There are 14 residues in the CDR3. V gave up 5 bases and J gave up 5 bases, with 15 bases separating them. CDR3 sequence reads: CASSPQGDNYGYTF. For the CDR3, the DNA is TGTGCCAGCAGCCCCCAGGGAGATAATTATGGCTACACCTTC.

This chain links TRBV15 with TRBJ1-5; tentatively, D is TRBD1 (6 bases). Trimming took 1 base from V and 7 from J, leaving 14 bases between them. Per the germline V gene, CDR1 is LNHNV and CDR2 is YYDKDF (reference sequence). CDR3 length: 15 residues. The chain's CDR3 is CATSRVPGGEQPQHF. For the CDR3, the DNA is TGTGCCACCAGCAGAGTACCTGGGGGCGAGCAGCCCCAGCATTTT.

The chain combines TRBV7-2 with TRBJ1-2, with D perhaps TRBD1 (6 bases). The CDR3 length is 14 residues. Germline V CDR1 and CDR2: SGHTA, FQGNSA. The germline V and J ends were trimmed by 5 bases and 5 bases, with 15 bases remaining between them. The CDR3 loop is CASSEVGGPYGYTF. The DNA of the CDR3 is TGTGCCAGCAGCGAGGTGGGGGGGCCTTATGGCTACACCTTC.

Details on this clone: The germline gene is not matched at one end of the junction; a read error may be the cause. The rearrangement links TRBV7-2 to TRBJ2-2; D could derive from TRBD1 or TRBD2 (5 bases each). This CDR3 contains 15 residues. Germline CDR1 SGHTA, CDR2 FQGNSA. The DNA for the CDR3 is TGTGCCAGCAGCTTGGTCGGGACGAACCCCGGGGAGCTGTTTTTT. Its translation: CASSLVGTNPGELFF.

The CDR3 here is CASRDAGGGGGYTF. The CDR3 nucleotides read TGTGCCAGTAGGGACGCAGGAGGGGGAGGAGGCTACACCTTC. The V call is TRBV6-5, the J call TRBJ1-2; the D gene is possibly TRBD1 (6 bases). V was pared by 9 bases and J by 8 bases, with 22 bases between. This CDR3 comprises 14 residues. CDR1 MNHEY and CDR2 SVGAGI come from the germline V gene.

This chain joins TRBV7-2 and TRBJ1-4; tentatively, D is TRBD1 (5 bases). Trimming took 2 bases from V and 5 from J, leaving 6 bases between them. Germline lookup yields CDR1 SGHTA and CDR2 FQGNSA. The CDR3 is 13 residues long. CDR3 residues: CASSLYRNEKLFF. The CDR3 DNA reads TGTGCCAGCAGCTTATACAGGAATGAAAAACTGTTTTTT.